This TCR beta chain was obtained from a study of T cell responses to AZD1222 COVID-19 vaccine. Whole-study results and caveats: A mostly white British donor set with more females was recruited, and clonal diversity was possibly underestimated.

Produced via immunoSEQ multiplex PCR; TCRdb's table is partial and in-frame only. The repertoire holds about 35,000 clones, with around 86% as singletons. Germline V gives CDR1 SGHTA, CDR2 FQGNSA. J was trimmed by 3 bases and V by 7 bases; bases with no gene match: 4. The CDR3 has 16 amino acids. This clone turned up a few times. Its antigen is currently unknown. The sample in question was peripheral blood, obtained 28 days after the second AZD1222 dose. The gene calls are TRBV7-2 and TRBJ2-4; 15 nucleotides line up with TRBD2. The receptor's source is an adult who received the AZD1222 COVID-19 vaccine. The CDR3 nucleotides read TGTGCCAGCACCGAGGGACTAGCGGGAGGCAAAAACATTCAGTACTTC. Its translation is CASTEGLAGGKNIQYF. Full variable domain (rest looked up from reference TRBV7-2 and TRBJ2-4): GAGVSQSPSNKVTEKGKDVELRCDPISGHTALYWYRQSLGQGLEFLIYFQGNSAPDKSGLPSDRFSAERTGGSVSTLTIQRTQQEDSAVYLCASTEGLAGGKNIQYFGAGTRLSVL.